This T cell receptor (beta chain) came from a study of blood T cells in healthy people across ages. In the study overall: Using template switching, researchers captured about one barcoded beta molecule for each two T cells.

Sample-barcoded 5' priming and a J-beta primer mix drove a second PCR of roughly 6 to 12 cycles. TCRdb called the 5' RACE reads again in MiXCR, with one record for every CDR3 protein. This table has about 1.1 million distinct CDR3 sequences, around two fifths appearing once. Overall study results and limits: A greater number of naive CD4+ cells and higher diversity distinguished long-lived donors from aged donors. While age rose, TCR beta diversity per million T cells dropped in a roughly linear way.

Turning to this clonotype: The antigen is undetermined. The germline gene is not matched at one end of the junction; a read error may be the cause.

Germline V gene sequence: CDR1 LGHNA, CDR2 YSLEER. There are 16 residues in the CDR3. V and J are TRBV4-3 and TRBJ2-1; perhaps TRBD1 as D (6 bases). The source is a man aged 18 to 30 in good health. The material sequenced was blood. CDR3: CAGSQEQAGVYNEQFF. The CDR3 nucleotides are TGCGCCGGCAGCCAAGAACAGGCAGGGGTCTACAATGAGCAGTTCTTC.